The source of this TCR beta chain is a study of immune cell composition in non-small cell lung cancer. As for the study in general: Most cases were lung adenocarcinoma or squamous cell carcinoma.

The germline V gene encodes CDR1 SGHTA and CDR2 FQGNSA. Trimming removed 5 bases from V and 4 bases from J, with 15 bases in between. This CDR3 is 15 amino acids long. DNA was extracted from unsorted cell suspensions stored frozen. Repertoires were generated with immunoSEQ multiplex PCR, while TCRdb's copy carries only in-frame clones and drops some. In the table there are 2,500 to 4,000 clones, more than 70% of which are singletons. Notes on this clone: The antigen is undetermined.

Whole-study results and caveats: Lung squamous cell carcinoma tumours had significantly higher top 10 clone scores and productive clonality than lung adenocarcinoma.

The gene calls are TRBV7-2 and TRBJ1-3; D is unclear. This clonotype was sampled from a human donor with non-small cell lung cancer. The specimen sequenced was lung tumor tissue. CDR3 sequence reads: CASSPAWVAGNTIYF. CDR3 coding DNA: TGTGCCAGCAGCCCAGCGTGGGTCGCAGGAAACACCATATATTTT.